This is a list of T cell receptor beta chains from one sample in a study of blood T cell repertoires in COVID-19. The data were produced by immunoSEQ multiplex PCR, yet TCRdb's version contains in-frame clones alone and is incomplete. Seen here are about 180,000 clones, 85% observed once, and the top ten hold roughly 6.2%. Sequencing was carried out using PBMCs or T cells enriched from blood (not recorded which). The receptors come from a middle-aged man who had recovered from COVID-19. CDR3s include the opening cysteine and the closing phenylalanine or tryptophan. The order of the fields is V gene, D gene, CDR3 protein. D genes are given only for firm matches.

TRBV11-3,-,CASSSYGGYTGELFF
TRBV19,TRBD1,CASSMRRGEGYTF
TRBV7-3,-,CASSSTGNYNEQFF
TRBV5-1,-,CASSSSPGDYGYTF
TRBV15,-,CATSRGERRAGGYTF
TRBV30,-,CAWTPSSGYPDTQYF
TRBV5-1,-,CASSSSYSSYEQYF
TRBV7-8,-,CASSLGAGPPHF
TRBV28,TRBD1,CASRDTGTGWNQPQHF
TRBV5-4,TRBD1,CASSPQGQGANEQFF
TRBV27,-,CASSPSYSNQPQHF
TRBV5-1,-,CASSPGHGLANYGYTF
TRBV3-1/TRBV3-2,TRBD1,CASSQDPGTGGDEQYF
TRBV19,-,CASKGRETEAFF
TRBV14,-,CASSLQTAGYTNSPLHF
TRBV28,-,CAISIQGATEAFF
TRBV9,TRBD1,CASSVGQGQETQYF
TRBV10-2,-,CASTGGQVAYGYTF
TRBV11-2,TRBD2,CASSLTTSGSYEQYF
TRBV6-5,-,CASSWDSTTDTQYF
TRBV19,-,CASSISSILDFGGTTNEKLFF
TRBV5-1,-,CASSLPRATLGRFGYTF
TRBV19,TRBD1,CASTPGTGTLYGYTF
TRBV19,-,CASSIGRAYGYTF
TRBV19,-,CASSPVPSGNTIYF
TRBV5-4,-,CASSLVGVTNYGYTF
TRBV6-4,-,CASRAGDYTEAFF
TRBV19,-,CASSREQGYQPQHF
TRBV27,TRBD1,CASSRTGSGELFF
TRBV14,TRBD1,CASSQARDSNEKLFF
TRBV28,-,CASSLGGDYGYTF
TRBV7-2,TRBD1,CASSLTTGGAGYGYTF
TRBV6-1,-,CASSESRETQYF
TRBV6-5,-,CASSLRGGNQPQHF
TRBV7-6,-,CASRGSGANVLTF
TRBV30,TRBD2,CAWYRLAGYNEQFF
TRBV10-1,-,CASSAAVNTEAFF
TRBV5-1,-,CASRTGENYGYTF
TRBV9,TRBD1,CASSVEGQGEGYTF
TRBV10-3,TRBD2,CAISDLAGGPDEQYF
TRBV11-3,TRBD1,CASSSGTGAYEQYF
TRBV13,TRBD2,CASSLGATSEGSEQFF
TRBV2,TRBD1,CASAWRGQDYGYTF